This T cell receptor (beta chain) was sequenced during a study of T cells in localized non-small cell lung cancer. Study results and caveats: Adjacent lung tissue had a median 57 of the top 100 clones found in the tumor. Uninvolved nearby lung showed the greatest T cell clonality, exceeding that found in tumor. Heterogeneity stays possible, as sequencing covered only one tumor region. Increased T cell density in blood showed an association with longer overall survival.

V dropped 4 bases and J dropped 7; count of bases not matched to a gene: 15. There are 16 residues in the CDR3. The germline CDR1 and CDR2 sequences are MNHNS and SASEGT. On this clone: The antigen is unknown.

The repertoire was sequenced with immunoSEQ multiplex PCR; TCRdb's copy has only in-frame clones and lacks some. The sample consists of 45,000 to 55,000 clones, roughly 89% of them appearing once. The source of this sequence is a male donor at least 60 years old with stage III squamous cell lung carcinoma. The chain joins TRBV6-1 to TRBJ2-5; 7 bases match TRBD2. Sequences were derived from peripheral blood, sampled before any cancer treatment. The CDR3 nucleotides read TGTGCCAGCAGTGTCCTTTCTGGACACGGGGAGGGGACCCAGTACTTC. Residues: CASSVLSGHGEGTQYF.